The T cell receptor (beta chain) under discussion was sequenced for a study of immune characterization of retroperitoneal liposarcoma. This clonotype was counted a single time. Using its own MiXCR run on the PCR reads, TCRdb lists one record per CDR3 protein. The sample includes 2,500 to 3,000 distinct CDR3 sequences, roughly 50% of them seen just once. There are 15 residues in the CDR3. The germline V and J ends were trimmed by 1 base and 8 bases, with 18 bases remaining between them. The germline V gene encodes CDR1 SGHDT and CDR2 YYEEEE. This rearrangement joins TRBV5-6 to TRBJ1-2; D ambiguous. Specimen: tumor tissue. The TCR was taken from a male donor with retroperitoneal liposarcoma. The CDR3 DNA reads as TGTGCCAGCAGCTTGTCGGCGGTGAGAGGGAGGGGCTACACCTTC. As protein: CASSLSAVRGRGYTF.